This T cell receptor (beta chain) was recovered during a study of early T cells in non-severe SARS-CoV-2 infection. Across the whole study: Chains stayed unpaired after sequencing of bulk RNA from unsorted whole blood.

Individual cDNA molecules were tagged with unique molecular identifiers, the study reported. One entry per CDR3 protein results from TCRdb running MiXCR on the 5' RACE reads. This sample has around 45,000 distinct CDR3 sequences, with 6% to 8.5% found just once. Study-level points and caveats: Comparison of clonotypes with VDJdb favored anti-spike CD8 responses while missing private and CD4 specificities.

CDR3 length equals 15 residues. The trim removed 6 bases at V and 10 bases at J, leaving 17 bases unmatched. The germline gives CDR1 MNHNY, CDR2 SVGAGI (reference sequence). This clonotype is a singleton in its sample. Its antigen is unidentified. The specimen sequenced was whole blood. The sequence was collected from an adult who was a healthcare worker with PCR-confirmed SARS-CoV-2 infection or an uninfected control (not recorded which). The chain uses TRBV6-6 and TRBJ2-5; 7 nucleotides line up with TRBD2. For the CDR3, the DNA is TGTGCCAGCAGCACACCCGGACTAGTAACGAGTGGCCAGTACTTC. It translates to CASSTPGLVTSGQYF.